The 8 T cell receptor beta chains presented below share a single source sample, sequenced in a study of T cells in Graves' hyperthyroidism and ophthalmopathy (dated by TCRdb to the late 2010s). The library was prepared using multiplex PCR. Sequencer: Illumina HiSeq 2000. Amplification of TCR beta CDR3 regions was carried out from RNA transcripts. The first round of RT-PCR for the TCR CDR3 was performed with the HTBI primer set and the Qiagen OneStep RT-PCR kit. TCRdb reanalyzed the raw reads on its own, using fastp at Q25 for trimming and MiXCR for clone calling, and kept in-frame beta chains. Every CDR3 protein is listed once, alongside the most common genes and DNA of its rows. Counted in this sample were a few hundred thousand distinct CDR3 sequences; approximately 16% of them appeared once. The ten largest clones capture approximately 3.5% of the sample. Sequencing used blood. These receptors all come from a woman aged 40 to 50 with Graves' ophthalmopathy.

This sequence joins TRBV19 and TRBJ1-4; D unclear. Trimming pared 4 bases from V and 6 bases from J, leaving 12 bases between. The CDR3 contains 14 residues. The germline CDR1 and CDR2 sequences are LNHDA and SQIVND (reference sequence). CDR3 DNA sequence: TGTGCCAGTAGTACCCCGGCTCGGGATGAAAAACTGTTTTTT. It yields the protein CASSTPARDEKLFF.

The chain recombines TRBV12-3 or TRBV12-4 with TRBJ1-6; unclear D gene. V was cut by 4 bases and J by 7 bases, with 20 bases left in between. The CDR3 is made up of 17 amino acids. CDR3: CASSSFDTFDRNSPLHF. CDR3 nucleotides: TGTGCCAGCAGTTCATTTGACACCTTCGATCGGAATTCACCCCTCCACTTT.

The CDR3 region has the DNA TGTGCCAGCAGCAGAACGACGGGGGCCCAGTACTTC. Encoded protein: CASSRTTGAQYF. The chain uses TRBV28 and TRBJ2-5; maybe TRBD2 (6 bases). The V gene lost 6 bases and the J gene lost 9 bases, with 14 bases spanning the gap. The V gene's germline CDR1 is MDHEN and CDR2 SYDVKM. The CDR3 runs 12 residues.

V gene TRBV6-2 or TRBV6-3 combines with J gene TRBJ2-1, with TRBD1 identical over 9 bases. The V segment lost 6 bases and the J segment 10 bases; nucleotides outside the gene matches: 13. This CDR3 has 15 amino acids. Germline V gives CDR1 MNHEY, CDR2 SVGEGT. The CDR3 reads CASRKDRVGTGEQFF. In DNA, the CDR3 is TGTGCCAGCAGGAAGGACAGGGTCGGGACAGGGGAGCAGTTCTTC.

The chain recombines TRBV5-1 with TRBJ1-1, with D maybe TRBD1 (5 bases). The CDR3 runs 14 residues. Germline V gene data show CDR1 as SGHRS and CDR2 as YFSETQ. Trimming pared 1 base from V and 10 bases from J, leaving 17 bases between. Here the CDR3 DNA reads TGCGCCAGCAGCTTGACCCAGGGAAAGGGTGTAGCTTTCTTT. It encodes CASSLTQGKGVAFF.

This clonotype was counted at least ten times. The chain uses TRBV7-2 and TRBJ2-1, with no clear D. This CDR3 is built from 13 residues. Trimming removed 4 bases at V and 7 bases at J, with 11 bases between. In germline, CDR1 is SGHTA, CDR2 FQGNSA. The CDR3 DNA reads as TGTGCCAGCAGCTCGCGTGTCGGAAATGAGCAGTTCTTC. Protein: CASSSRVGNEQFF.

This clonotype has at least ten counts. The V call is TRBV10-3, the J call TRBJ1-1, with TRBD1 identical over 8 bases. Germline assignment: CDR1 ENHRY and CDR2 SYGVKD. After removal of 5 bases from V and 5 bases from J, the junction contained 10 bases not matched to a gene. This CDR3 is 15 amino acids long. In DNA, the CDR3 is TGTGCCATCAGTTCAGTTAACAGGGGGAGTACTGAAGCTTTCTTT. It specifies CAISSVNRGSTEAFF.

This clonotype was seen a handful of times. This chain connects TRBV7-2 to TRBJ2-7; TRBD2 matches 7 bases. V dropped 6 bases and J dropped 2; count of bases not matched to a gene: 10. The CDR3 length is 15 residues. CDR1 and CDR2 (germline): SGHTA, FQGNSA. The DNA for the CDR3 is TGTGCCAGCAGTTTGGGGGGGTATACCGCCTACGAGCAGTACTTC. Translated: CASSLGGYTAYEQYF.